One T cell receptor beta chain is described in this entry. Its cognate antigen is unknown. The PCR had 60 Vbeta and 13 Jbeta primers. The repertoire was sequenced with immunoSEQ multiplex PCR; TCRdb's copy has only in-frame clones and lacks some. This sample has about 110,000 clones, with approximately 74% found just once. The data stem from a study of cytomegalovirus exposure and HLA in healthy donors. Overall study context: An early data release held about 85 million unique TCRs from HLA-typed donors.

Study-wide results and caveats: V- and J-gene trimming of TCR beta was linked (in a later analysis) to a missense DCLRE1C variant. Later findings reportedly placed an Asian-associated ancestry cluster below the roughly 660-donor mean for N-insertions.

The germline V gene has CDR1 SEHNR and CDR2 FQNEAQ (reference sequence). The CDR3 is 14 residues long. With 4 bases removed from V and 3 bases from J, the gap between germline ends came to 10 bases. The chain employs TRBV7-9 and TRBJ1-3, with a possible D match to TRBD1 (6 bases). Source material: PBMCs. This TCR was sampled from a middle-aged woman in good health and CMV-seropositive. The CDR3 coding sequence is TGTGCCAGCAGCTCAGACAGGAGTGGAAACACCATATATTTT. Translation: CASSSDRSGNTIYF.